Shown below are 15 T cell receptor beta chains from a single sample sequenced in a study of T-cell reconstitution after alpha-beta-depleted transplantation in children. Unique molecular identifiers tagged the TCRbeta library. Each CDR3 protein gets one entry after TCRdb re-called the PCR reads with MiXCR. The table has 700,000 to 950,000 distinct CDR3 sequences, about 15% seen once. Sequences were derived from PBMCs, mostly from graft donor cells, sampled 360 days after TCRalphabeta/CD19-depleted stem cell transplant. The receptor set was obtained from a male patient aged 10 to 17 who had a stem cell transplant for acute lymphoblastic leukemia, so the T cells may come from the graft donor.

This clonotype was detected only a few times. V gene TRBV2 combines with J gene TRBJ2-7, with D perhaps TRBD1 or TRBD2 (5 bases each). V gave up 8 bases and J gave up 2 bases, with 13 bases separating them. Germline CDR1 is SNHLY and CDR2 is FYNNEI. This CDR3 has 13 amino acids. The CDR3 bases are TGTGCCAGCCTCCGGGACCACGCCTACGAGCAGTACTTC. Encoded protein: CASLRDHAYEQYF.

The V gene is TRBV5-5, the J gene TRBJ2-7, with D perhaps TRBD1 or TRBD2 (5 bases each). The V gene's germline CDR1 is SGHKS and CDR2 YYEKEE (reference sequence). V lost 5 bases to trimming and J lost 4 bases, with 16 bases between them. This CDR3 has 14 amino acids. CDR3 nucleotide sequence: TGTGCCAGCAGTTCTCACCGGGACGGTTACGAGCAGTACTTC. This sequence encodes CASSSHRDGYEQYF. The full variable domain, its missing parts supplied by reference TRBV5-5 and TRBJ2-7, is DAGVTQSPTHLIKTRGQQVTLRCSPISGHKSVSWYQQVLGQGPQFIFQYYEKEERGRGNFPDRFSARQFPNYSSELNVNALLLGDSALYLCASSSHRDGYEQYFGPGTRLTVT.

This clonotype was counted between two and nine times. The genes are TRBV19 and TRBJ1-5; 7 bases align to TRBD1. The J segment lost 0 bases and the V segment lost 4 bases, leaving 6 bases of the junction unmatched. CDR3 length: 16 amino acids. In germline, CDR1 is LNHDA, CDR2 SQIVND (reference sequence). This CDR3 reads CASSRQGSVSNQPQHF. CDR3 sequence (DNA): TGTGCCAGTAGTAGACAGGGAAGTGTTAGCAATCAGCCCCAGCATTTT.

The rearrangement joins TRBV10-3 to TRBJ2-2, with 7 bases aligning to TRBD1. The CDR3 covers 15 residues. The germline V gene encodes CDR1 ENHRY and CDR2 SYGVKD. Trimming at V came to 6 bases and at J to 2 bases, leaving 6 bases not matched to a gene. CDR3 DNA sequence: TGTGCCATCAGCAGAAGGGACAGCAACACCGGGGAGCTGTTTTTT. Translating it yields CAISRRDSNTGELFF.

This clonotype was counted only a few times. The gene calls are TRBV27 and TRBJ2-7, with D possibly being TRBD2 (5 bases). CDR1 MNHEY and CDR2 SMNVEV come from the germline V gene (reference sequence). The CDR3 extends over 16 amino acids. V was cut by 3 bases and J by 5 bases, with 20 bases left in between. CDR3 bases: TGTGCCAGCAGTTTGTTCTTCGAGAGGGCCATCCACGAGCAGTACTTC. Translating it yields CASSLFFERAIHEQYF.

The sample holds many counts of this clonotype. The CDR3 DNA is TGTGCCAGCAGCACGAGCAATCAGCCCCAGCATTTT. Its translation is CASSTSNQPQHF. The chain is built from TRBV12-3 or TRBV12-4 and TRBJ1-5; D is undetermined. This CDR3 has 12 amino acids. V lost 6 bases and J 1 base, leaving 4 bases between the germline ends.

This clonotype was recorded many times. The chain links TRBV27 to TRBJ2-1, with D possibly TRBD2 on 5 matching bases. The length of the CDR3 is 15 residues. Germline CDR1 and CDR2: MNHEY and SMNVEV (reference sequence). The germline V and J ends were trimmed by 2 bases and 0 bases, with 8 bases remaining between them. The chain's CDR3 is CASSLRGYSYNEQFF. DNA for the CDR3: TGTGCCAGCAGTTTACGGGGTTACTCCTACAATGAGCAGTTCTTC.

A few counts support this clonotype. The V call is TRBV4-1, the J call TRBJ2-7, with 8 bases that match TRBD2. After removal of 4 bases from V and 7 bases from J, the junction contained 12 bases not matched to a gene. This CDR3 is 15 amino acids long. The germline V gene has CDR1 MGHRA and CDR2 YSYEKL. For the CDR3, the DNA is TGCGCCAGCAGCCCAATTCGGCAACGGGAGGGTGAGCAGTACTTC. The encoded protein is CASSPIRQREGEQYF.

There are a few counts of this clonotype. The V and J genes are TRBV20-1 and TRBJ2-7; D gene unclear. The germline V and J ends were trimmed by 5 bases and 2 bases, with 16 bases remaining between them. CDR3 length equals 14 residues. Germline CDR1 and CDR2: DFQATT and SNEGSKA (reference sequence). The CDR3 sequence is CSAGPSIGAYEQYF. Written as DNA, the CDR3 is TGCAGTGCTGGGCCGAGCATAGGAGCCTACGAGCAGTACTTC.

This clonotype was counted between two and nine times. The chain joins TRBV12-3 or TRBV12-4 to TRBJ2-5, with TRBD2 matching 8 bases. V gave up 3 bases and J gave up 5 bases; unmatched junction bases: 11. This CDR3 region has 16 residues. CDR3 loop: CASSFAPGGTGETQYF. Written as DNA, the CDR3 is TGTGCCAGCAGTTTTGCTCCGGGGGGGACGGGGGAGACCCAGTACTTC.

The rearrangement links TRBV7-8 to TRBJ2-1, with 13 bases aligning to TRBD2. Germline values: CDR1 SGHVS, CDR2 FQNEAQ. The length of the CDR3 is 15 residues. Germline trimming cut 6 bases from V and 7 bases from J; bases unmatched to any gene: 6. CDR3 loop: CASSILAGGANEQFF. DNA of the CDR3: TGTGCCAGCAGTATACTAGCGGGAGGGGCGAATGAGCAGTTCTTC.

The J gene is TRBJ2-1, the V gene TRBV24-1, with 11 bases fitting TRBD2. Looked up from germline, CDR1 is KGHDR and CDR2 is SFDVKD. Trimming cost V 4 bases and J 4 bases; bases outside gene matches: 8. The CDR3 length is 17 residues. CDR3 DNA sequence: TGTGCCACCAGTGACCCTACTAGCGGGAGTATTTACAATGAGCAGTTCTTC. Its translation: CATSDPTSGSIYNEQFF.

This clonotype was observed a few times. This sequence joins TRBV7-2 and TRBJ2-7; 10 positions match TRBD2. CDR1 is SGHTA, CDR2 FQGNSA, per germline. J lost 0 bases, V lost 4 bases, and 18 bases had no gene match. CDR3 size: 20 residues. CDR3: CASSSAKLPTASGSSYEQYF. The CDR3 nucleotides read TGTGCCAGCAGCTCGGCTAAGCTCCCGACCGCTAGCGGGAGCTCCTACGAGCAGTACTTC.

The chain couples TRBV12-3 or TRBV12-4 to TRBJ2-1, with TRBD2 identical over 8 bases. Germline trimming cut 4 bases from V and 8 bases from J; bases unmatched to any gene: 4. The CDR3 extends over 13 amino acids. The CDR3 loop reads CASSSGTRDEQFF. The CDR3 nucleotides read TGTGCCAGCAGTTCCGGGACTAGGGATGAGCAGTTCTTC.

Details on this clonotype: The conserved phenylalanine or tryptophan normally closing the CDR3 is absent here, so this likely arose from a read error. The chain carries TRBV20-1 and TRBJ1-2; the D gene is possibly TRBD1 (6 bases). CDR1 DFQATT and CDR2 SNEGSKA come from the germline V gene (reference sequence). Trimming cost V 3 bases and J 5 bases, with 13 bases left between them. This CDR3 comprises 13 residues. The CDR3 bases are TGCAGTGCTAGCCACAGGGCGCGGTATGGCTACACCTCC. This encodes CSASHRARYGYTS.